Below are 20 T cell receptor beta chains sequenced from a single sample in a study of blood T cell repertoires in COVID-19. Sequencing was performed with immunoSEQ multiplex PCR; in TCRdb, only in-frame clones are kept and a portion is missing. The data contain over 60,000 clones, roughly 87% of them singletons. What was sequenced was peripheral blood. The receptors here all came from a man aged 80 or over with acute or convalescent COVID-19.

This clone was recorded only once. V is TRBV2 and J is TRBJ2-7; TRBD1 matches 8 bases. V shed 1 base and J 2 bases; nucleotides not matched to a gene: 4. The CDR3 spans 15 residues. Germline V CDR1 and CDR2: SNHLY, FYNNEI. The CDR3 nucleotides read TGTGCCAGCAGTGAAGAGACAGGGGAGACCTACGAGCAGTACTTC. It codes for CASSEETGETYEQYF.

The chain links TRBV6-5 to TRBJ2-6; no clear D gene. The V end lost 9 bases, the J end lost 0 bases, and 6 bases lay between the germline ends. The CDR3 loop spans 13 amino acids. The germline CDR1 and CDR2 sequences are MNHEY and SVGAGI. DNA for the CDR3: TGTGCCAGTCAGGCCTCTGGGGCCAACGTCCTGACTTTC. Its translation is CASQASGANVLTF.

This clone has a handful of counts. The rearrangement joins TRBV11-2 to TRBJ1-4; weak D call: TRBD1 (5 bases). The V gene's germline CDR1 is SGHAT and CDR2 FQNNGV. V lost 5 bases to trimming and J lost 5 bases, with 12 bases between them. The CDR3 runs 14 residues. Here the CDR3 DNA reads TGTGCCAGCAGCCTGGAGGGGTCCAATGAAAAACTGTTTTTT. It codes for CASSLEGSNEKLFF.

The rearrangement uses TRBV5-1 and TRBJ2-2; D is undetermined. From germline, CDR1 is SGHRS and CDR2 YFSETQ. The CDR3 sequence is 15 residues long. Between the trimmed V and J ends, which lost 0 bases and 5 bases, there was a span of 11 bases. The CDR3 here is CASSLGLEATGELFF. The CDR3 bases are TGCGCCAGCAGCTTGGGGCTAGAGGCGACCGGGGAGCTGTTTTTT.

The rearrangement uses TRBV27 and TRBJ2-7; 8 nucleotides align to TRBD1. Trimming cost V 4 bases and J 4 bases; bases outside gene matches: 6. CDR1 and CDR2 (germline): MNHEY, SMNVEV (reference sequence). The CDR3 totals 14 residues. The DNA for the CDR3 is TGTGCCAGCAGTTCCCGGACAGGGACGTACGAGCAGTACTTC. This translates into CASSSRTGTYEQYF.

This sequence joins TRBV5-1 and TRBJ1-3; maybe TRBD1 (5 bases). CDR3 length equals 14 residues. Germline V CDR1 and CDR2: SGHRS, YFSETQ. Trimming removed 4 bases from V and 2 bases from J, with 10 bases in between. CDR3 region: CASSPQGAGNTIYF. The CDR3 nucleotides are TGCGCCAGCAGCCCGCAGGGTGCTGGAAACACCATATATTTT.

The chain links TRBV24-1 to TRBJ2-1; 7 bases map to TRBD1. The junction had 13 bases not matched to a gene; V was cut back by 5 bases and J by 1 base. This CDR3 has 18 residues. The germline V gene has CDR1 KGHDR and CDR2 SFDVKD. CDR3 sequence: CATSGASTGKGSYNEQFF. CDR3 DNA: TGTGCCACCAGTGGAGCCTCGACAGGGAAAGGGTCCTACAATGAGCAGTTCTTC.

This clone appeared once. The J gene is TRBJ2-7, the V gene TRBV2; D perhaps matches TRBD1 (6 bases). V lost 2 bases, J lost 0 bases, and 17 bases lay in between. Germline V lookup: CDR1 SNHLY, CDR2 FYNNEI. The CDR3 consists of 17 residues. The CDR3 region is CASSESRPTGSSYEQYF. CDR3 coding DNA: TGTGCCAGCAGTGAAAGTCGTCCGACAGGTAGCTCCTACGAGCAGTACTTC.

The chain has TRBV5-5 and TRBJ1-2, with D tentatively TRBD1 (6 bases). The CDR3 loop spans 13 amino acids. V lost 2 bases and J 6 bases, leaving 11 bases between the germline ends. Germline V gene lookup returns CDR1 SGHKS and CDR2 YYEKEE (reference sequence). The CDR3: CASSLQGGDGYTF. Here the CDR3 DNA reads TGTGCCAGCAGCTTACAAGGGGGTGATGGCTACACCTTC.

The J gene is TRBJ2-1, the V gene TRBV12-3 or TRBV12-4, with 8 bases lining up with TRBD2. There are 12 residues in the CDR3. Trimming took 2 bases from V and 15 from J; bases not matched to a gene: 6. In DNA, the CDR3 is TGTGCCAGCAGTTTATGGACTAGCACTCCGTTCTTC. It is translated as CASSLWTSTPFF.

The chain uses TRBV6-1 and TRBJ1-6; tentatively, D is TRBD1 (5 bases). Between the trimmed V and J ends, which lost 3 bases and 8 bases, there was a span of 20 bases. CDR1 MNHNS and CDR2 SASEGT come from the germline V gene. CDR3 length equals 17 residues. Here the CDR3 reads CASSERSNVWGDSPLHF. The CDR3 nucleotides read TGTGCCAGCAGTGAGCGATCTAATGTCTGGGGGGATTCACCCCTCCACTTT.

This chain joins TRBV5-1 and TRBJ2-1, with 11 nucleotides matching TRBD2. The CDR3 totals 16 residues. V lost 0 bases and J lost 6; bases outside the gene matches: 5. CDR1 and CDR2 (germline): SGHRS, YFSETQ. The CDR3 DNA sequence: TGCGCCAGCAGCTTGGAACTAGCGGGAGATCGCAATGAGCAGTTCTTC. This sequence encodes CASSLELAGDRNEQFF.

The chain has TRBV19 and TRBJ2-7, with 10 bases identical to TRBD2. Germline-derived CDR1 and CDR2 are LNHDA and SQIVND (reference sequence). V lost 8 bases and J lost 5; bases outside the gene matches: 6. This CDR3 spans 13 amino acids. The CDR3 DNA sequence: TGTGCCAGTCGGGCTAGCGGGAGTAACGAGCAGTACTTC. Encoded protein: CASRASGSNEQYF.

This sequence joins TRBV6-5 and TRBJ2-1; no reliable D call. The CDR3 is 13 amino acids. V lost 8 bases and J lost 4, with 12 bases in between. Germline V gene lookup returns CDR1 MNHEY and CDR2 SVGAGI. The CDR3 region has the DNA TGTGCCAGCGGAAGAGGTCTATACAATGAGCAGTTCTTC. Translation: CASGRGLYNEQFF.

The chain uses TRBV29-1 and TRBJ1-4; D gene ambiguous. Germline CDR1 reads SQVTM; CDR2 reads ANQGSEA. The ends were cut back, 4 bases at V and 0 bases at J, with 9 bases in the middle. This CDR3 region has 14 residues. CDR3 residues: CSVGGVSTNEKLFF. CDR3 DNA sequence: TGCAGCGTTGGTGGAGTTTCAACTAATGAAAAACTGTTTTTT.

CDR3 nucleotides: TGTGCTAGTGGTTTGTCCCCCGGACTGGGCACTGAAGCTTTCTTT. Protein sequence: CASGLSPGLGTEAFF. The gene calls are TRBV12-5 and TRBJ1-1; D unresolved. With 2 bases removed from V and 4 bases from J, the gap between germline ends came to 14 bases. The CDR3 is made up of 15 amino acids. Germline V lookup: CDR1 LGHNT, CDR2 FRNRAP.

J is TRBJ2-1 and V is TRBV6-6; D is unclear. V gave up 7 bases and J gave up 5 bases, with 6 bases separating them. There are 11 residues in the CDR3. CDR1 MNHNY and CDR2 SVGAGI come from the germline V gene (reference sequence). This CDR3 reads CASTFDNEQFF. CDR3 sequence (DNA): TGTGCCAGCACCTTCGACAATGAGCAGTTCTTC.

The chain joins TRBV5-6 to TRBJ1-5; 7 bases map to TRBD1. V dropped 0 bases and J dropped 5; count of bases not matched to a gene: 2. The CDR3 totals 14 residues. The germline CDR1 and CDR2 sequences are SGHDT and YYEEEE. This CDR3 reads CASSLGTGDQPQHF. The CDR3 nucleotides are TGTGCCAGCAGCTTGGGAACAGGGGATCAGCCCCAGCATTTT. The whole variable domain, remainder taken from reference TRBV5-6 and TRBJ1-5, is DAGVTQSPTHLIKTRGQQVTLRCSPKSGHDTVSWYQQALGQGPQFIFQYYEEEERQRGNFPDRFSGHQFPNYSSELNVNALLLGDSALYLCASSLGTGDQPQHFGDGTRLSIL.

About this clone itself: This sample also contains other DNA sequences that code for the same CDR3. The V call is TRBV19, the J call TRBJ1-1, with 7 bases aligning to TRBD1. The CDR3 contains 15 residues. V lost 2 bases, J lost 0 bases, and 3 bases stayed unmatched. The germline CDR1 and CDR2 sequences are LNHDA and SQIVND (reference sequence). This CDR3 reads CASSISGTVNTEAFF. The CDR3 DNA follows: TGTGCCAGTAGTATAAGTGGGACAGTGAACACTGAAGCTTTCTTT. Complete variable domain (other parts from reference TRBV19 and TRBJ1-1): DGGITQSPKYLFRKEGQNVTLSCEQNLNHDAMYWYRQDPGQGLRLIYYSQIVNDFQKGDIAEGYSVSREKKESFPLTVTSAQKNPTAFYLCASSISGTVNTEAFFGQGTRLTVV.

This chain connects TRBV7-9 to TRBJ1-2, with unresolved D. This CDR3 comprises 13 residues. CDR1 and CDR2 from the germline V gene are SEHNR and FQNEAQ (reference sequence). The V gene lost 3 bases and the J gene lost 2 bases, with 7 bases spanning the gap. The CDR3 sequence: CASSFRENYGYTF. The CDR3 DNA is TGTGCCAGCAGCTTTAGAGAGAACTATGGCTACACCTTC. Full variable domain (rest looked up from reference TRBV7-9 and TRBJ1-2): DTGVSQNPRHKITKRGQNVTFRCDPISEHNRLYWYRQTLGQGPEFLTYFQNEAQLEKSRLLSDRFSAERPKGSFSTLEIQRTEQGDSAMYLCASSFRENYGYTFGSGTRLTVV.